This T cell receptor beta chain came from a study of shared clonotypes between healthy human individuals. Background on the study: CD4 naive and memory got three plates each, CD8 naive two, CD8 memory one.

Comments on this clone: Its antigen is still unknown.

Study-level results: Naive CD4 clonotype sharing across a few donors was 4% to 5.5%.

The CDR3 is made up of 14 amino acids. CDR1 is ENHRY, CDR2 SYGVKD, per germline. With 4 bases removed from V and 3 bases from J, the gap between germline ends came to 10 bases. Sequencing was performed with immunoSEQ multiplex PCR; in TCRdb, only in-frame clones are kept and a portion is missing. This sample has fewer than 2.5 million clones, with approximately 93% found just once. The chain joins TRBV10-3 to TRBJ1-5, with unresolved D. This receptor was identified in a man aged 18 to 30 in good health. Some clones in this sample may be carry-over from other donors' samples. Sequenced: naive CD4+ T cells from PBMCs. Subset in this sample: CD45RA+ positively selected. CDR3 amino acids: CAISGPGPNQPQHF. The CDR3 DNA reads TGTGCCATCAGTGGGCCAGGCCCCAATCAGCCCCAGCATTTT.